One sample yielded the 21 T cell receptor beta chains listed below, sequenced in a study of T-cell reconstitution after alpha-beta-depleted transplantation in children (dated by TCRdb to 2015 to 2016). Library preparation employed PCR. Sequencing was carried out with an Illumina HiSeq 2500. TCR library preparation used molecular barcoding, with unique molecular identifiers applied to normalize quantification of the TCRbeta repertoire. TCRdb cleaned the public reads at Q25 with fastp, built clones with MiXCR and kept in-frame beta chains. A single entry per CDR3 protein holds the most common genes and DNA from its merged rows. The sample data list about 610,000 distinct CDR3 sequences, and over 9.5% of these were observed just once. Roughly 4% of the sample lies in the top ten. The sequencing here drew on PBMCs from the stem cell graft donor, taken from the stem cell graft. Receptors were obtained from a human donor who donated a stem cell graft to a child with acute myeloid leukemia.

Many counts were recorded for this clonotype. The gene calls are TRBV6-1 and TRBJ2-1, with TRBD2 identical over 10 bases. The CDR3 is made up of 17 amino acids. Per the germline V gene, CDR1 is MNHNS and CDR2 is SASEGT. Germline trimming cut 4 bases from V and 0 bases from J; bases unmatched to any gene: 6. CDR3 loop: CASSGRKREGSYNEQFF. The CDR3 DNA is TGTGCCAGCAGTGGTAGGAAGCGGGAGGGCTCCTACAATGAGCAGTTCTTC.

This clonotype was found a few times. The rearrangement joins TRBV4-3 to TRBJ2-2; D gene uncertain. The V and J ends lost 0 bases and 2 bases respectively, with 4 bases between them. CDR1 LGHNA and CDR2 YSLEER come from the germline V gene. The CDR3 totals 14 residues. The DNA of the CDR3 is TGCGCCAGCAGCCAAGATTATAACACCGGGGAGCTGTTTTTT. It encodes CASSQDYNTGELFF.

Written as DNA, the CDR3 is TGCAGTGCTAGCGAAACAGGGTCGAGTTATGACGAGCAGTACTTC. Translating gives CSASETGSSYDEQYF. The chain is built from TRBV20-1 and TRBJ2-7; tentative D call: TRBD1 (6 bases). Germline CDR1 and CDR2: DFQATT and SNEGSKA (reference sequence). Trimming stripped 3 bases from V and 5 bases from J, with 20 bases between. The CDR3 has 15 residues.

The rearrangement links TRBV28 to TRBJ1-1; D remains ambiguous. Germline V gene sequence: CDR1 MDHEN, CDR2 SYDVKM. V was clipped by 8 bases and J by 4 bases, with 17 bases between them. The CDR3 loop spans 14 amino acids. CDR3 sequence reads: CASDNPGGSTEAFF. CDR3 DNA sequence: TGTGCCAGCGACAACCCAGGCGGGAGCACTGAAGCTTTCTTT.

The chain combines TRBV20-1 with TRBJ1-6; D remains unclear. Germline-derived CDR1 and CDR2 are DFQATT and SNEGSKA (reference sequence). CDR3 size: 14 residues. V was cut by 1 base and J by 9 bases, with 13 bases left in between. The CDR3 is CSARVSLGSSPLHF. The CDR3 DNA reads as TGCAGTGCTAGAGTGTCATTAGGGAGTTCACCCCTCCACTTT.

The chain links TRBV29-1 to TRBJ1-5; the match to TRBD1 covers 9 bases. This CDR3 region has 15 residues. V trimming: 7 bases; J trimming: 7 bases; junction bases outside the gene matches: 14. The germline CDR1 and CDR2 sequences are SQVTM and ANQGSEA. The CDR3 DNA reads TGCAGCGCCCTTTTAGACAGGGGGACCAGCCAGCCCCAGCATTTT. This gives the protein CSALLDRGTSQPQHF.

The chain uses TRBV29-1 and TRBJ2-7; perhaps D is TRBD1 or TRBD2 (5 bases each). Germline CDR1 is SQVTM and CDR2 is ANQGSEA. V was cut by 0 bases and J by 6 bases, with 9 bases left in between. The CDR3 extends over 12 amino acids. In nucleotides, the CDR3 is TGCAGCGTTGAAGATCGAGGGACCGAGCAGTACTTC. Translating it yields CSVEDRGTEQYF.

The V call is TRBV10-3, the J call TRBJ2-5; perhaps D is TRBD1 or TRBD2 (5 bases each). Germline CDR1 and CDR2: ENHRY and SYGVKD. V lost 4 bases and J 4 bases, leaving 13 bases between the germline ends. This CDR3 has 14 amino acids. As DNA, the CDR3 is TGTGCCATCAGTGTTCAGCCGAGGGGAGAGACCCAGTACTTC. Encoded protein: CAISVQPRGETQYF.

The chain carries TRBV15 and TRBJ2-7; 12 bases are a match to TRBD2. Trimming took 0 bases from V and 2 from J; bases not matched to a gene: 5. The CDR3 loop spans 17 amino acids. Germline V CDR1 and CDR2: LNHNV, YYDKDF (reference sequence). CDR3 amino acids: CATSREMTSGSTYEQYF. The CDR3 region has the DNA TGTGCCACCAGCAGAGAGATGACTAGCGGGAGTACCTACGAGCAGTACTTC.

This clonotype was detected a few times. This chain joins TRBV12-5 and TRBJ1-2, with D tentatively TRBD1 (6 bases). CDR1 and CDR2 from the germline V gene are LGHNT and FRNRAP. With 4 bases removed from V and 6 bases from J, the gap between germline ends came to 9 bases. The CDR3 spans 12 residues. The CDR3 region has the DNA TGTGCTAGTGGTTGGGGGCGCGATGGCTACACCTTC. This sequence encodes CASGWGRDGYTF.

As regards this clonotype: Germline and junction disagree at one end, which may indicate a read error. This chain uses TRBV7-7 with TRBJ2-2; maybe TRBD1 (5 bases). The CDR3 spans 13 residues. CDR1 is SSHAT, CDR2 FNYEAQ, per germline (reference sequence). In DNA, the CDR3 is TGTGCTAGCAGTCGACAGTACACCGGGGAGCTGTTTTTT. Encoded protein: CASSRQYTGELFF.

This clonotype appeared many times. The chain is built from TRBV5-1 and TRBJ2-2; no clear D gene. Germline assignment: CDR1 SGHRS and CDR2 YFSETQ. The CDR3 has 15 residues. The germline V and J ends were trimmed by 0 bases and 0 bases, with 6 bases remaining between them. DNA for the CDR3: TGCGCCAGCAGCTTGGGGGATACGAACACCGGGGAGCTGTTTTTT. Protein: CASSLGDTNTGELFF. The whole variable domain, filled in from reference TRBV5-1 and TRBJ2-2, reads KAGVTQTPRYLIKTRGQQVTLSCSPISGHRSVSWYQQTPGQGLQFLFEYFSETQRNKGNFPGRFSGRQFSNSRSEMNVSTLELGDSALYLCASSLGDTNTGELFFGEGSRLTVL.

The J gene is TRBJ1-1, the V gene TRBV12-3 or TRBV12-4, with 8 bases matching TRBD1. V was clipped by 5 bases and J by 8 bases; unmatched bases: 10. The CDR3 contains 14 residues. CDR3 amino acids: CASSPQGALPEAFF. The CDR3 DNA is TGTGCCAGCAGTCCGCAGGGGGCGCTTCCCGAAGCTTTCTTT.

This clonotype was seen more than once but under ten times. As DNA, the CDR3 is TGTGCCAGCAGCCCCCGCGCAGGGGTAGGGTCACCCCTCCACTTT. Amino acids: CASSPRAGVGSPLHF. This chain uses TRBV3-1 with TRBJ1-6, with a tentative D call TRBD1 (6 bases). CDR1 and CDR2 (germline): LGHDT, YNNKEL (reference sequence). The CDR3 consists of 15 residues. Trimming took off 4 bases at V and 10 bases at J, with 17 bases between the two ends.

This clonotype was detected only a few times. The chain recombines TRBV7-2 with TRBJ2-1; TRBD2 is a possible D gene (5 bases). Per germline, CDR1 SGHTA and CDR2 FQGNSA. V lost 5 bases to trimming and J lost 1 base, with 12 bases between them. The CDR3 length is 15 residues. CDR3 amino acids: CASSITRGSYNEQFF. CDR3 coding DNA: TGTGCCAGCAGCATCACTAGAGGGTCCTACAATGAGCAGTTCTTC.

The rearrangement uses TRBV15 and TRBJ2-3, with 9 bases lining up with TRBD2. This CDR3 region has 15 residues. Losses at the gene ends were 1 base for V and 3 bases for J; bases not matched to a gene: 2. Per the germline V gene, CDR1 is LNHNV and CDR2 is YYDKDF (reference sequence). The CDR3 sequence: CATSRGSGRTDTQYF. CDR3 coding DNA: TGTGCCACCAGCAGAGGTAGCGGGAGAACAGATACGCAGTATTTT.

J is TRBJ2-7 and V is TRBV5-6, with 9 bases aligning to TRBD1. The CDR3 totals 17 residues. The V and J ends lost 2 bases and 4 bases, in that order; junction bases with no gene match: 13. Germline CDR1 and CDR2: SGHDT and YYEEEE. This chain's CDR3 is CASSLRTGGRLSYEQYF. CDR3 DNA: TGTGCCAGCAGCTTACGTACAGGGGGCAGACTTTCTTACGAGCAGTACTTC.

This clonotype was seen only a few times. The DNA of the CDR3 is TGCGCCAGCAGCTTGGCCACAGACAGGGGCAACACCATATATTTT. It encodes CASSLATDRGNTIYF. The chain links TRBV5-1 to TRBJ1-3, with TRBD1 matching over 8 bases. The CDR3 totals 15 residues. With 0 bases clipped from V and 7 bases from J, the junction kept 6 bases outside the gene matches. Germline lookup yields CDR1 SGHRS and CDR2 YFSETQ.

This chain connects TRBV30 to TRBJ2-7; maybe TRBD2 (6 bases). Germline V CDR1 and CDR2: GTSNPN, SVGIG (reference sequence). Between the trimmed V and J ends, which lost 4 bases and 3 bases, there was a span of 10 bases. CDR3 length: 12 amino acids. The CDR3 protein is CAWKGLSYEQYF. CDR3 bases: TGTGCCTGGAAGGGACTGAGCTACGAGCAGTACTTC.

This clonotype came up many times. This chain connects TRBV6-2 or TRBV6-3 to TRBJ2-1; 13 bases fit TRBD2. Germline CDR1 is MNHEY and CDR2 is SVGEGT. Trimming removed 6 bases from V and 7 bases from J; junction bases left unmatched: 6. CDR3 length: 15 residues. CDR3 nucleotide sequence: TGTGCCAGCAGACCCGGGACTAGCGGGACTAATGAGCAGTTCTTC. Its translation is CASRPGTSGTNEQFF.

In this sample, this clonotype turned up a few times. The chain employs TRBV27 and TRBJ2-7; 9 bases map to TRBD2. The ends lost 5 bases at V and 2 bases at J; junction bases unmatched: 7. This CDR3 spans 15 amino acids. Germline CDR1 reads MNHEY; CDR2 reads SMNVEV (reference sequence). CDR3 amino acids: CASSPQREAPYEQYF. DNA for the CDR3: TGTGCCAGCAGTCCTCAGCGGGAGGCCCCCTACGAGCAGTACTTC.